Below, one T cell receptor (beta chain) is given with its context. The antigen is undetermined. This specimen belongs to a study of vaccination and CD4 T cells after COVID-19. The CDR3 covers 13 residues. Germline V gene lookup returns CDR1 SGHVS and CDR2 FNYEAQ. The V and J ends lost 0 bases and 6 bases respectively, with 3 bases between them. With the Oncomine TCR Beta short-read assay, DNA from cultured CD4+ T cells was sequenced. The source of extracted genomic DNA was cultured CD4+ T cells. TCRdb itself ran the PCR reads through MiXCR, one entry per CDR3 protein. The sample has 20,000 to 30,000 distinct CDR3 sequences; about 50% are singletons. Treatment described: approximately nine-day PBMC culture with coronavirus spike peptide pools or control peptides (ViraFEST assay).

The clonotype was recovered from a human donor who received a COVID-19 vaccine. The sample here was CD4+ T cells from blood, cultured in vitro, taken before SARS-CoV-2 vaccination. The chain carries TRBV7-6 and TRBJ1-6; D not resolved. The DNA for the CDR3 is TGTGCCAGCAGCTTAGCGCGTAATTCACCCCTCCACTTT. It encodes CASSLARNSPLHF.